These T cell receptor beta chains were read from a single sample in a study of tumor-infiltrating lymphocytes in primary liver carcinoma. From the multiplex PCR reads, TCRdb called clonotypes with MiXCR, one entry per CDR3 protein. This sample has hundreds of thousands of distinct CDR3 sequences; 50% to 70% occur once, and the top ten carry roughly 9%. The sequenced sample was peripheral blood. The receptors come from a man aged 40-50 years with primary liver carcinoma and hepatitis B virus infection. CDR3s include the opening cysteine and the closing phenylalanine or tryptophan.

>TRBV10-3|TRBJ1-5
CAISGGRQSAQHF
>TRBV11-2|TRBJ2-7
CAGSLVSTYEQYF
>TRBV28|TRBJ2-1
CASSALLARPYNEQFF
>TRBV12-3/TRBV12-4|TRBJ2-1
CASSGGNEQFF
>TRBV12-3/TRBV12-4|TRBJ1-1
CASRPGPLSGLNTEAFF
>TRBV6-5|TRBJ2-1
CTSRESSGAYNEQFF
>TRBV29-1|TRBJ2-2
CSVVLAGVFTGELFF
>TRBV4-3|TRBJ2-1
CASNQEANYNKQFF
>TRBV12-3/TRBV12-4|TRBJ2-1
CASTSTSGANEQFF
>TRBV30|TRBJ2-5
CAWSKVLGETQYF
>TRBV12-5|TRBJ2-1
CASGLVVSSRSNEQFF
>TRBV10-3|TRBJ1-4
CVISASATNEKLFF
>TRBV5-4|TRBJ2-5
CASSLGLRESQETQYF
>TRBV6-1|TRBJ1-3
CASSERGGSGNTIYF
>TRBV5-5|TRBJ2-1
CASSSRLAGAPEQFF
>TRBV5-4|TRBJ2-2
CASSRGTRGPRNTGELFF
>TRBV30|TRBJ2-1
CAWGKRNGGNEQIF
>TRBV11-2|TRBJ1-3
CASSSVVQGNSGNTIYF
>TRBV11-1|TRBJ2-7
CASSLEGTEQCF
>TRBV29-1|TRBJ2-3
CSAEKTGGRKNAQYF
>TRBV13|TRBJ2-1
CASSLVAGGHDEQFF
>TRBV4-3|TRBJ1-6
CVSSQAVGVGFLHF
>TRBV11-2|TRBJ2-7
CASSSRYREYEQYF
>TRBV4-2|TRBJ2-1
CASSPFKTSGYIEQSF
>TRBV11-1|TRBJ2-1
CASSSPSGVSEQFF
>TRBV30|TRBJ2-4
CAWSGAGGIQYF
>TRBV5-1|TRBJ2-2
CASSLVSANTGELFF
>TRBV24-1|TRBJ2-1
CATSDPRWDRGNNEQFF
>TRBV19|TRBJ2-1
CASSIRYPEDNEQFF
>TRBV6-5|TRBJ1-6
CASSYSGGPDNSPLHF
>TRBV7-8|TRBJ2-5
CASSLGGRQETQYF
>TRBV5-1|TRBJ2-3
CASSLSGEDTQYF
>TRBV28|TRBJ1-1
CASSLTPGIEAFF
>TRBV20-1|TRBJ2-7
CSARGGLVYEQYF
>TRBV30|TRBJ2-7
CAWSWRNEQYF
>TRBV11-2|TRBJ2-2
CASSGPGRGTGELFF
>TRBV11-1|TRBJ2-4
CATSFPGTSGTKNNQYF
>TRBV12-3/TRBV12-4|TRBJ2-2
CASSLALRGAGELFF
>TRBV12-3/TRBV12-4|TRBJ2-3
CANSPQWERPDTQYF
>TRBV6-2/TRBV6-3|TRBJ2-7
CASIRRAISYEQYF
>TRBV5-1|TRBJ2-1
CASSFEADYNEQLF
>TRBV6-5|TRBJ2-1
CASCPTPAENNNEQFF
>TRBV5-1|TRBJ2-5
CASSLGGIETQYF
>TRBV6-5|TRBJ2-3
CVSSPIGLAGTDTQYF
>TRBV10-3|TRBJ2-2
CAGGTGGPGESFF
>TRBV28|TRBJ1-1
CASWGPGAKNAEAFF
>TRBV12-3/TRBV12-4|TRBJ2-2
CASSRRRGGGELLF
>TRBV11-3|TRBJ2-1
CASNGKANNEQFF
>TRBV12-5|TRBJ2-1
CASGPLTGGRQFF
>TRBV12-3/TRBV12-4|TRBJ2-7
CGSSLTYEQYF
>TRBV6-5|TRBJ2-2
CASSGGTGVFSGELSF
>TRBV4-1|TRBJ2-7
CASSQEDGKQYF
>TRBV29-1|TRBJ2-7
CSVESGLAGGDEQYF
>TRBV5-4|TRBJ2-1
CASSLGSGSGGYNEQLF
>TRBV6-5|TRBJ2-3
CASSRKAGSTDTQYF
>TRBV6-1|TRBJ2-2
CASSEGWATGELFF
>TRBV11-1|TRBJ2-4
CASSLTDSGLTQYF
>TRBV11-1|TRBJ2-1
CASSLRVMDEQFF
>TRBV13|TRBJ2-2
CASSSTGSHTRELFF
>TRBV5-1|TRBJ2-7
CASSLGLAAVGEQYF